These 20 T cell receptor beta chains originate from one sample sequenced in a study of blood T cell repertoires in COVID-19. Profiling relied on immunoSEQ multiplex PCR, and the TCRdb table lists in-frame clones only, not all of them. The data show 150,000 or so clones, 75% to 90% seen once. What was sequenced was peripheral blood. Every receptor here comes from a man aged 18 to 30 with COVID-19, enrolled during active disease.

This clone appeared once. The chain couples TRBV5-5 to TRBJ2-5; D not resolved. Looked up from germline, CDR1 is SGHKS and CDR2 is YYEKEE (reference sequence). The CDR3 has 14 residues. Trimming shortened V by 3 bases and J by 0 bases, and 9 bases separated the two germline ends. The CDR3 sequence: CASSWRRDQETQYF. DNA of the CDR3: TGTGCCAGCAGCTGGAGACGGGACCAAGAGACCCAGTACTTC. The complete variable domain, with remaining parts taken from reference TRBV5-5 and TRBJ2-5, reads DAGVTQSPTHLIKTRGQQVTLRCSPISGHKSVSWYQQVLGQGPQFIFQYYEKEERGRGNFPDRFSARQFPNYSSELNVNALLLGDSALYLCASSWRRDQETQYFGPGTRLLVL.

This clone showed up just once. The V gene is TRBV11-3, the J gene TRBJ1-1, with 9 bases aligning to TRBD1. Per germline, CDR1 SGHNT and CDR2 YENEEA. CDR3 length: 15 amino acids. The V gene end was trimmed by 4 bases and the J gene end by 0 bases; junction bases not matched to a gene: 3. The CDR3 here is CASSSGQGMNTEAFF. The CDR3 DNA reads as TGTGCCAGCAGCTCGGGACAGGGTATGAACACTGAAGCTTTCTTT. The entire variable domain, with the rest obtained from reference TRBV11-3 and TRBJ1-1, is as follows: EAGVVQSPRYKIIEKKQPVAFWCNPISGHNTLYWYLQNLGQGPELLIRYENEEAVDDSQLPKDRFSAERLKGVDSTLKIQPAELGDSAVYLCASSSGQGMNTEAFFGQGTRLTVV.

V gene TRBV5-6 combines with J gene TRBJ2-7, with D possibly matching TRBD1 (6 bases). This CDR3 is built from 12 residues. Germline CDR1 is SGHDT and CDR2 is YYEEEE. V was clipped by 4 bases and J by 3 bases, with 8 bases between them. The CDR3 loop reads CASSQTGYEQYF. CDR3 in DNA: TGTGCCAGCAGCCAGACAGGCTACGAGCAGTACTTC.

The rearrangement uses TRBV2 and TRBJ1-2; 7 positions match TRBD1. Losses at the gene ends were 6 bases for V and 4 bases for J; bases not matched to a gene: 8. The CDR3 consists of 14 residues. The germline CDR1 and CDR2 sequences are SNHLY and FYNNEI. The CDR3 sequence is CASSAYRGGYGYTF. The CDR3 nucleotides are TGTGCCAGCAGCGCGTACAGGGGTGGCTATGGCTACACCTTC.

Of note for this clone: At one of its ends the junction is not consistent with the germline gene, which may arise from a read error. The V and J genes are TRBV7-7 and TRBJ2-6, with a possible D match to TRBD2 (5 bases). In germline, CDR1 is SSHAT, CDR2 FNYEAQ (reference sequence). This CDR3 region has 15 residues. CDR3 in DNA: TGTGCTAGCAGCTTAGGGAGCTCTGGGGCCAACGTCCTGACTTTC. It is translated as CASSLGSSGANVLTF.

The rearrangement uses TRBV5-1 and TRBJ1-2; 7 bases map to TRBD1. Germline CDR1 SGHRS, CDR2 YFSETQ. The CDR3 loop spans 17 amino acids. J lost 4 bases, V lost 0 bases, and 12 bases had no gene match. The CDR3 nucleotides are TGCGCCAGCAGCTTGGGTATCTTGACAGGGTCATCCTATGGCTACACCTTC. Encoded protein: CASSLGILTGSSYGYTF.

The chain joins TRBV6-1 to TRBJ2-1, with TRBD1 identical over 9 bases. The germline gives CDR1 MNHNS, CDR2 SASEGT. The CDR3 spans 15 residues. V gave up 3 bases and J gave up 3 bases; unmatched junction bases: 3. The CDR3 loop reads CASSDTGGVYNEQFF. For the CDR3, the DNA is TGTGCCAGCAGTGACACAGGGGGCGTCTACAATGAGCAGTTCTTC.

The rearrangement links TRBV28 to TRBJ2-1; no definite D call. The CDR3 extends over 13 amino acids. Germline CDR1 is MDHEN and CDR2 is SYDVKM. Deletions cut 5 bases from V and 0 bases from J, with 5 bases between. The CDR3 coding sequence is TGTGCCAGCAGTCTAAGCTCCTACAATGAGCAGTTCTTC. This codes for CASSLSSYNEQFF.

The genes are TRBV27 and TRBJ2-7, with TRBD2 identical over 11 bases. CDR3 size: 17 residues. Unmatched junction bases numbered 9, after V lost 2 bases and J lost 3 bases. Germline values: CDR1 MNHEY, CDR2 SMNVEV (reference sequence). In DNA form, the CDR3 reads TGTGCCAGCAGTTTACAACGAGTACTAGCGGGGGACTACGAGCAGTACTTC. This gives the protein CASSLQRVLAGDYEQYF.

The chain combines TRBV5-4 with TRBJ2-5, with 8 positions matching TRBD2. Germline V gene data show CDR1 as SGHNT and CDR2 as YYREEE (reference sequence). The CDR3 totals 17 residues. V was pared by 4 bases and J by 0 bases, with 11 bases of the junction left unmatched. The CDR3 nucleotides read TGTGCCAGCAGCCGGCCTACGGGGGGGAGGGACCAAGAGACCCAGTACTTC. Its translation: CASSRPTGGRDQETQYF.

V and J are TRBV27 and TRBJ2-3; 12 nucleotides line up with TRBD1. The CDR3 has 17 amino acids. The germline V gene encodes CDR1 MNHEY and CDR2 SMNVEV (reference sequence). J gave up 10 bases and V 2 bases, and 13 bases lay outside the gene matches. CDR3 in DNA: TGTGCCAGCAGTTTAAGTGGGGGGACAGGGGGCAATCGGGCGCAGTATTTT. It codes for CASSLSGGTGGNRAQYF.

V gene TRBV7-9 combines with J gene TRBJ2-5; no firm D call. The germline V gene encodes CDR1 SEHNR and CDR2 FQNEAQ (reference sequence). V was cut by 1 base and J by 2 bases, with 11 bases left in between. This CDR3 spans 15 amino acids. The CDR3 is CASSLDVYGQETQYF. The CDR3 DNA reads as TGTGCCAGCAGCTTAGATGTCTACGGGCAAGAGACCCAGTACTTC.

The chain combines TRBV9 with TRBJ2-1, with 8 bases matching TRBD1. The V gene end was trimmed by 3 bases and the J gene end by 0 bases; junction bases not matched to a gene: 2. CDR1 is SGDLS, CDR2 YYNGEE, per germline. The CDR3 covers 15 residues. This CDR3 reads CASSETGDSYNEQFF. In nucleotides, the CDR3 is TGTGCCAGCAGCGAGACAGGGGACTCCTACAATGAGCAGTTCTTC.

The chain employs TRBV5-1 and TRBJ2-1; 14 bases line up with TRBD2. The V gene end was trimmed by 4 bases and the J gene end by 4 bases; junction bases not matched to a gene: 1. The CDR3 runs to 15 residues. Germline V CDR1 and CDR2: SGHRS, YFSETQ. The CDR3 coding sequence is TGCGCCAGCAGCCGGACTAGCGGGAGGTACAATGAGCAGTTCTTC. Translating it yields CASSRTSGRYNEQFF.

The V gene is TRBV28, the J gene TRBJ1-5; D is perhaps TRBD1 (5 bases). The V end lost 8 bases, the J end lost 3 bases, and 20 bases lay between the germline ends. In germline, CDR1 is MDHEN, CDR2 SYDVKM. CDR3 length equals 16 residues. The CDR3: CASGRSGIIANQPQHF. The CDR3 DNA sequence: TGTGCCAGCGGGCGTTCAGGGATTATAGCCAATCAGCCCCAGCATTTT.

The rearrangement links TRBV3-1 (or the pseudogene TRBV3-2) to TRBJ2-7; 12 nucleotides agree with TRBD2. In germline, CDR1 is LGHDT, CDR2 YNNKEL (reference sequence). This CDR3 has 14 amino acids. Trimming took 3 bases from V and 3 from J; bases not matched to a gene: 0. The CDR3 nucleotides read TGTGCCAGCAGCCAGACTAGCGGGGGCTACGAGCAGTACTTC. Its protein is CASSQTSGGYEQYF.

The chain couples TRBV5-5 to TRBJ2-7; 7 bases are a match to TRBD1. Trimming took 3 bases from V and 2 from J; bases not matched to a gene: 5. Germline V gene data show CDR1 as SGHKS and CDR2 as YYEKEE (reference sequence). This CDR3 contains 14 residues. The CDR3 loop reads CASSSGQATYEQYF. The CDR3 DNA follows: TGTGCCAGCAGCTCAGGACAGGCTACCTACGAGCAGTACTTC.

This chain uses TRBV27 with TRBJ2-5, with 7 bases identical to TRBD2. Germline CDR1 is MNHEY and CDR2 is SMNVEV (reference sequence). This CDR3 has 14 residues. The V gene end was trimmed by 4 bases and the J gene end by 5 bases; junction bases not matched to a gene: 7. CDR3 region: CASSYLAGIETQYF. The CDR3 DNA is TGTGCCAGCAGTTACTTAGCGGGCATTGAGACCCAGTACTTC.

The chain recombines TRBV27 with TRBJ1-2, with 8 bases lining up with TRBD1. The J segment lost 7 bases and the V segment lost 5 bases, leaving 15 bases of the junction unmatched. CDR1 is MNHEY and CDR2 is SMNVEV in the germline V gene (reference sequence). The CDR3 has 16 amino acids. This CDR3 reads CASSPRDRIGRLGYTF. In DNA form, the CDR3 reads TGTGCCAGCAGTCCAAGGGACAGGATAGGAAGGCTTGGCTACACCTTC.

The chain combines TRBV28 with TRBJ2-2; D gene ambiguous. The CDR3 consists of 15 residues. With 2 bases removed from V and 2 bases from J, the gap between germline ends came to 9 bases. Germline CDR1 reads MDHEN; CDR2 reads SYDVKM. CDR3 DNA sequence: TGTGCCAGCAGTTTAGCGGATATCAACACCGGGGAGCTGTTTTTT. It is translated as CASSLADINTGELFF.